This T cell receptor beta chain was sequenced in a study of CD8+ T cells in alopecia areata. Study-wide background: Skin grafts from approximately 6-12-month-old C3H/HeJ donors with spontaneous alopecia were placed on roughly 6-10-week-old female C3H/HeJ mice.

Turning to this clone: Its matching antigen is unknown. Gene names follow the mouse nomenclature. The read halts 3 residues ahead of the CDR3 end, with the missing end drawn from the germline J gene.

Trimming shortened V by 1 base and J by 0 bases, and 4 bases separated the two germline ends. The CDR3 totals 15 residues. CDR1 and CDR2 from the germline V gene are NSQYPW and LRSPGD (reference sequence). Study-level findings and limits: There were also resident alphabeta T cells of normal skin sequenced in scalp samples. Affected scalp, especially in alopecia totalis/universalis, had a higher clonality than normal scalp did.

Investigators isolated RNA and reverse transcribed it into cDNA to act as the sequencing template. Profiling relied on immunoSEQ multiplex PCR, and the TCRdb table lists in-frame clones only, not all of them. There are around 300,000 clones in the sample, none observed a single time. Pooled cells of cutaneous lymph node origin were sorted on CD4, CD8alpha, NKG2D, NKG2ACE and other markers. This clonotype was sampled from a C3H/HeJ mouse with alopecia areata. The MHC haplotype of the strain is H2-k. The chain combines TRBV1 with TRBJ1-6; D unresolved. TRBJ1-6 is noted as an ORF with a role that remains uncertain. Sequencing used CD4+ T cells sorted from a lymph node. The part of the CDR3 DNA that was read is TGCACCTGCAGTGCAGGGTATTCCTATAATTCGCCC. Amino acids: CTCSAGYSYNSP. The full CDR3 protein is CTCSAGYSYNSPLYF.